This TCR beta chain was captured by sequencing in a study of glioma-infiltrating T cells after dendritic cell vaccination. As for the study in general: Three intradermal dendritic cell vaccine injections were given every two weeks.

Sequenced by immunoSEQ multiplex PCR; TCRdb stores in-frame clones only, minus some. The sample lists 100,000 to 120,000 clones; 85% to 90% were seen once. Specified time point: after dendritic cell vaccination, including at tumor progression/relapse. Germline CDR1 and CDR2: SGDLS and YYNGEE. Trimming removed 3 bases from V and 1 base from J; junction bases left unmatched: 10. This CDR3 region has 19 residues. This clone was detected a few times. The sequence was collected from a human donor with glioblastoma. The gene calls are TRBV9 and TRBJ2-2; TRBD1 matches at 12 bases. The specimen was blood, collected after dendritic cell vaccination. The CDR3 DNA is TGTGCCAGCAGCGCAGAAGGGACAGGGGGCATGAGGAACACCGGGGAGCTGTTTTTT. Translated: CASSAEGTGGMRNTGELFF.